The 17 T cell receptor beta chains listed next were all sequenced from one sample in a study of cytomegalovirus exposure and HLA in healthy donors. Sequencing was performed with immunoSEQ multiplex PCR; in TCRdb, only in-frame clones are kept and a portion is missing. The repertoire holds 45,000 to 65,000 clones, 93% seen once, with under 2% in the top ten. The sequencing input was PBMCs. The receptors come from a young woman in good health and CMV-seropositive.

V is TRBV7-2 and J is TRBJ1-3; 8 nucleotides agree with TRBD1. The J segment lost 1 base and the V segment lost 5 bases, leaving 7 bases of the junction unmatched. This CDR3 contains 16 residues. The germline CDR1 and CDR2 sequences are SGHTA and FQGNSA. In DNA form, the CDR3 reads TGTGCCAGCAGCCCCGGACAGGGAAGGTCTGGAAACACCATATATTTT. Translated: CASSPGQGRSGNTIYF. Variable domain in full (rest from reference TRBV7-2 and TRBJ1-3): GAGVSQSPSNKVTEKGKDVELRCDPISGHTALYWYRQSLGQGLEFLIYFQGNSAPDKSGLPSDRFSAERTGGSVSTLTIQRTQQEDSAVYLCASSPGQGRSGNTIYFGEGSWLTVV.

V usage is TRBV5-4 and J usage is TRBJ1-2; 10 nucleotides align to TRBD1. Looked up from germline, CDR1 is SGHNT and CDR2 is YYREEE (reference sequence). The junction had 6 bases not matched to a gene; V was cut back by 3 bases and J by 1 base. The CDR3 is 16 amino acids. The CDR3 region is CASSSWDRGINYGYTF. DNA for the CDR3: TGTGCCAGCAGCTCATGGGACAGGGGCATTAACTATGGCTACACCTTC.

The chain joins TRBV18 to TRBJ2-7, with 7 bases fitting TRBD1. Germline V gives CDR1 KGHSH, CDR2 LQKENI. Trimming took 9 bases from V and 5 from J; bases not matched to a gene: 16. The CDR3 is made up of 15 amino acids. The CDR3 is CASSPRQGTGNEQYF. The CDR3 bases are TGTGCCAGTTCCCCGCGACAGGGTACCGGGAACGAGCAGTACTTC. The whole variable domain, filled in from reference TRBV18 and TRBJ2-7, reads NAGVMQNPRHLVRRRGQEARLRCSPMKGHSHVYWYRQLPEEGLKFMVYLQKENIIDESGMPKERFSAEFPKEGPSILRIQQVVRGDSAAYFCASSPRQGTGNEQYFGPGTRLTVT.

This chain links TRBV7-2 with TRBJ2-3, with a possible D match to TRBD1 (6 bases). CDR3 size: 14 residues. CDR1 is SGHTA, CDR2 FQGNSA, per germline. The V gene lost 5 bases and the J gene lost 1 base, with 10 bases spanning the gap. The CDR3 sequence: CASSEGVRTDTQYF. In nucleotides, the CDR3 is TGTGCCAGCAGCGAGGGGGTCCGCACAGATACGCAGTATTTT.

The genes are TRBV7-9 and TRBJ2-1, with 7 positions matching TRBD2. Losses at the gene ends were 4 bases for V and 4 bases for J; bases not matched to a gene: 10. The CDR3 runs to 16 residues. Germline V gives CDR1 SEHNR, CDR2 FQNEAQ (reference sequence). The DNA for the CDR3 is TGTGCCAGCAGCTCGCCTCAAGGCGGGGGTTACAATGAGCAGTTCTTC. This codes for CASSSPQGGGYNEQFF.

This clone was recorded once. This chain joins TRBV19 and TRBJ2-7; 9 bases agree with TRBD2. The CDR3 has 16 residues. CDR1 and CDR2 (germline): LNHDA, SQIVND (reference sequence). With V trimmed by 10 bases and J by 2 bases, 15 bases remained unmatched. The CDR3 loop is CATSPAGAGGTYEQYF. In DNA form, the CDR3 reads TGTGCCACCTCCCCCGCGGGAGCGGGGGGAACCTACGAGCAGTACTTC.

This chain links TRBV6-1 with TRBJ1-5; no firm D call. V was clipped by 6 bases and J by 9 bases, with 12 bases between them. The CDR3 is made up of 12 amino acids. Germline lookup yields CDR1 MNHNS and CDR2 SASEGT. The CDR3 DNA reads as TGTGCCAGCAGGATTCAGGAACGGCCCCAGCATTTT. Encoded protein: CASRIQERPQHF.

This clone is a singleton in its sample. Written as DNA, the CDR3 is TGTGCCTGGAGGACTGGGGAGGGGAGCAATCAGCCCCAGCATTTT. Protein: CAWRTGEGSNQPQHF. The V and J genes are TRBV30 and TRBJ1-5; possible D gene TRBD1, 5 bases. With 3 bases removed from V and 1 base from J, the gap between germline ends came to 13 bases. Germline-derived CDR1 and CDR2 are GTSNPN and SVGIG (reference sequence). This CDR3 is 15 amino acids long.

The chain is built from TRBV6-5 and TRBJ2-1; TRBD2 agrees at 10 bases. The CDR3 runs to 15 residues. After removal of 6 bases from V and 2 bases from J, the junction contained 4 bases not matched to a gene. From germline, CDR1 is MNHEY and CDR2 SVGAGI. The CDR3 spells CASRPLAGAYNEQFF. CDR3 bases: TGTGCCAGCAGGCCCCTAGCGGGAGCCTACAATGAGCAGTTCTTC.

The genes are TRBV25-1 and TRBJ2-1; TRBD2 matches 10 bases. V lost 11 bases and J lost 7; bases outside the gene matches: 8. CDR1 MGHDK and CDR2 SYGVNS come from the germline V gene. This CDR3 has 13 residues. The CDR3 region has the DNA TGTGCCGGGGCTAGCGGGGGAGGGAATGAGCAGTTCTTC. This codes for CAGASGGGNEQFF. Full variable domain (rest looked up from reference TRBV25-1 and TRBJ2-1): EADIYQTPRYLVIGTGKKITLECSQTMGHDKMYWYQQDPGMELHLIHYSYGVNSTEKGDLSSESTVSRIRTEHFPLTLESARPSHTSQYLCAGASGGGNEQFFGPGTRLTVL.

This rearrangement joins TRBV5-7 to TRBJ2-7; maybe TRBD1 (5 bases). TRBV5-7 is placed among ORFs of uncertain function. Trimming left V 8 bases short and J 6 bases short, with 18 bases between. This CDR3 comprises 13 residues. CDR3: CASPLPPGREQYF. The CDR3 DNA sequence: TGTGCCAGTCCCCTACCCCCAGGGCGCGAGCAGTACTTC.

The V gene is TRBV10-3, the J gene TRBJ2-1; TRBD2 matches at 10 bases. Per the germline V gene, CDR1 is ENHRY and CDR2 is SYGVKD. The CDR3 runs to 15 residues. V lost 11 bases to trimming and J lost 6 bases; unmatched junction nucleotides: 13. For the CDR3, the DNA is TGTGCCGAGCCCGCAGGGACTAGCGAGTTCAATGAGCAGTTCTTC. Translating gives CAEPAGTSEFNEQFF.

The genes are TRBV11-2 and TRBJ2-7; the D is unclear. Trimming left V 3 bases short and J 5 bases short, with 11 bases between. The CDR3 covers 13 residues. CDR1 SGHAT and CDR2 FQNNGV come from the germline V gene. The CDR3 loop is CASSFEIKNEQYF. Written as DNA, the CDR3 is TGTGCCAGCAGCTTTGAGATTAAAAACGAGCAGTACTTC.

J is TRBJ2-1 and V is TRBV19, with D perhaps matching TRBD1 (5 bases). CDR1 is LNHDA, CDR2 SQIVND, per germline (reference sequence). The CDR3 length is 14 residues. V was pared by 3 bases and J by 4 bases, with 10 bases between. The CDR3 here is CASSIGAWYNEQFF. CDR3 DNA: TGTGCCAGTAGTATTGGGGCTTGGTACAATGAGCAGTTCTTC. Drawing the rest from reference TRBV19 and TRBJ2-1, the complete variable domain is DGGITQSPKYLFRKEGQNVTLSCEQNLNHDAMYWYRQDPGQGLRLIYYSQIVNDFQKGDIAEGYSVSREKKESFPLTVTSAQKNPTAFYLCASSIGAWYNEQFFGPGTRLTVL.

The V and J genes are TRBV19 and TRBJ2-6, with D perhaps matching TRBD1 (5 bases). The V end lost 6 bases, the J end lost 0 bases, and 27 bases lay between the germline ends. The V gene's germline CDR1 is LNHDA and CDR2 SQIVND (reference sequence). The CDR3 runs 21 residues. In DNA form, the CDR3 reads TGTGCCAGTAGCCCCACAGGCGCTCAGCTCTCGATTACCTCTGGGGCCAACGTCCTGACTTTC. Its protein product is CASSPTGAQLSITSGANVLTF.

The gene calls are TRBV7-9 and TRBJ1-6, with 7 nucleotides matching TRBD1. The length of the CDR3 is 14 residues. Trimming removed 3 bases from V and 7 bases from J; junction bases left unmatched: 3. Germline CDR1 SEHNR, CDR2 FQNEAQ (reference sequence). The CDR3 region is CASSLAGGNSPLHF. The CDR3 nucleotides read TGTGCCAGCAGCTTGGCAGGGGGGAATTCACCCCTCCACTTT.

The CDR3 DNA reads TGTGCCAGCAGTTACTTCGGGACCTACGAGCAGTACTTC. Translated, it gives CASSYFGTYEQYF. The chain couples TRBV6-5 to TRBJ2-7; tentative D call: TRBD2 (5 bases). Per the germline V gene, CDR1 is MNHEY and CDR2 is SVGAGI. V was cut by 1 base and J by 2 bases, with 6 bases left in between. The CDR3 extends over 13 amino acids.